One and the same sample provided the 22 T cell receptor beta chains below, sequenced in a study of long-term antiretroviral therapy in people with HIV (dated by TCRdb to 2021 to 2024). The immunoSEQ hsTCRB v3.0 assay was used at survey level resolution to sequence the TRB variable region. This is the immuneACCESS table as TCRdb keeps it, with only in-frame sequences that have V and J called. A part of the clones is gone; compared with another copy, unresolved V genes explain less than half, and the rest is unexplained. The sample table records about 21,000 clones; approximately 86% of these occur just once. The top ten constitute 3.5% to 5% of the sample. Sequenced material: unsorted PBMCs, taken roughly 4 years after starting antiretroviral therapy. Receptor source: a man in his late teens or twenties with HIV.

The CDR3 loop reads CASRTSGAGTGELFF. The CDR3 DNA sequence: TGTGCCAGCAGAACAAGCGGGGCGGGCACCGGGGAGCTGTTTTTT. The chain couples TRBV7-6 to TRBJ2-2; 7 nucleotides match TRBD2. Unmatched junction bases numbered 8, after V lost 6 bases and J lost 4 bases. Germline V lookup: CDR1 SGHVS, CDR2 FNYEAQ. The CDR3 is 15 amino acids.

The V gene is TRBV7-9, the J gene TRBJ2-1; D is ambiguous. V shed 1 base and J shed 8 bases, with 15 bases lying between them. The CDR3 has 15 amino acids. CDR1 is SEHNR, CDR2 FQNEAQ, per germline (reference sequence). In DNA form, the CDR3 reads TGTGCCAGCAGCTTAGAACGAGGCCGAGTCCATGAGCAGTTCTTC. This encodes CASSLERGRVHEQFF. The full variable domain, completed using reference TRBV7-9 and TRBJ2-1, is DTGVSQNPRHKITKRGQNVTFRCDPISEHNRLYWYRQTLGQGPEFLTYFQNEAQLEKSRLLSDRFSAERPKGSFSTLEIQRTEQGDSAMYLCASSLERGRVHEQFFGPGTRLTVL.

The genes are TRBV5-4 and TRBJ1-1, with TRBD1 as a possible D gene (6 bases). The V end was cut by 4 bases, the J end by 3 bases, with 10 bases between. CDR1 is SGHNT, CDR2 YYREEE, per germline (reference sequence). This CDR3 has 13 amino acids. In DNA form, the CDR3 reads TGTGCCAGCAGCCTCAGGACAGACACTGAAGCTTTCTTT. Protein sequence: CASSLRTDTEAFF.

In nucleotides, the CDR3 is TGTGCCAGCAGTTTAAGTACAGGGCCCCTTGGCGAGACCCAGTACTTC. This gives the protein CASSLSTGPLGETQYF. The genes are TRBV27 and TRBJ2-5; D is perhaps TRBD1 (6 bases). Germline V gene sequence: CDR1 MNHEY, CDR2 SMNVEV (reference sequence). Trimming removed 2 bases at V and 5 bases at J, with 18 bases between. The CDR3 has 16 residues.

The chain employs TRBV9 and TRBJ1-5; 7 nucleotides line up with TRBD1. The length of the CDR3 is 15 residues. J was trimmed by 1 base and V by 2 bases; bases with no gene match: 3. The germline CDR1 and CDR2 sequences are SGDLS and YYNGEE. The CDR3 DNA is TGTGCCAGCAGCGTCTCAGGGGGGAGCAATCAGCCCCAGCATTTT. Amino acid sequence: CASSVSGGSNQPQHF. Filled out from reference TRBV9 and TRBJ1-5, the complete variable domain reads DSGVTQTPKHLITATGQRVTLRCSPRSGDLSVYWYQQSLDQGLQFLIQYYNGEERAKGNILERFSAQQFPDLHSELNLSSLELGDSALYFCASSVSGGSNQPQHFGDGTRLSIL.

This chain connects TRBV6-1 to TRBJ1-1; D unclear. Germline V gene sequence: CDR1 MNHNS, CDR2 SASEGT. With 10 bases removed from V and 2 bases from J, the gap between germline ends came to 14 bases. There are 13 residues in the CDR3. Written as DNA, the CDR3 is TGTGCCACCACCGCCATGGTAAACACTGAAGCTTTCTTT. Translated, it gives CATTAMVNTEAFF.

The chain has TRBV2 and TRBJ2-3; D perhaps matches TRBD2 (6 bases). The germline V gene has CDR1 SNHLY and CDR2 FYNNEI. The CDR3 loop spans 12 amino acids. V was shortened by 9 bases and J by 0 bases, with 7 bases between the two germline ends. The CDR3 spells CASGTSTDTQYF. The CDR3 DNA reads as TGTGCCAGTGGGACTAGCACAGATACGCAGTATTTT.

The genes are TRBV5-5 and TRBJ1-1; 10 bases align to TRBD1. Per the germline V gene, CDR1 is SGHKS and CDR2 is YYEKEE (reference sequence). The CDR3 spans 17 residues. The junction had 8 bases not matched to a gene; V was cut back by 0 bases and J by 3 bases. Written as DNA, the CDR3 is TGTGCCAGCAGCTTGGGACAGGGGGCCGGTATGCACACTGAAGCTTTCTTT. Translating gives CASSLGQGAGMHTEAFF. Variable domain in full (rest from reference TRBV5-5 and TRBJ1-1): DAGVTQSPTHLIKTRGQQVTLRCSPISGHKSVSWYQQVLGQGPQFIFQYYEKEERGRGNFPDRFSARQFPNYSSELNVNALLLGDSALYLCASSLGQGAGMHTEAFFGQGTRLTVV.

The chain joins TRBV4-2 to TRBJ1-4; no clear D. Looked up from germline, CDR1 is LGHNA and CDR2 is YNFKEQ. V was pared by 0 bases and J by 1 base, with 18 bases between. The CDR3 is made up of 19 amino acids. CDR3 region: CASSQEDGEDTGTNEKLFF. The CDR3, as DNA: TGTGCCAGCAGCCAAGAGGATGGGGAGGATACCGGAACTAATGAAAAACTGTTTTTT.

There are a few counts of this clone. The chain uses TRBV9 and TRBJ2-1; D remains unclear. V lost 3 bases, J lost 6 bases, and 10 bases lay in between. The CDR3 runs 13 residues. Germline V gene sequence: CDR1 SGDLS, CDR2 YYNGEE. CDR3 in DNA: TGTGCCAGCAGCGCCCCCTCAGGCAATGAGCAGTTCTTC. This encodes CASSAPSGNEQFF. The entire variable domain, with the rest obtained from reference TRBV9 and TRBJ2-1, is as follows: DSGVTQTPKHLITATGQRVTLRCSPRSGDLSVYWYQQSLDQGLQFLIQYYNGEERAKGNILERFSAQQFPDLHSELNLSSLELGDSALYFCASSAPSGNEQFFGPGTRLTVL.

The chain couples TRBV29-1 to TRBJ1-2, with a tentative D call TRBD1 (6 bases). The CDR3 has 16 amino acids. CDR1 is SQVTM and CDR2 is ANQGSEA in the germline V gene. V lost 6 bases and J lost 0, with 20 bases in between. The CDR3 DNA reads as TGCAGCGTGGCGCCGTGGGGGGACAAAGCTAACTATGGCTACACCTTC. Protein product: CSVAPWGDKANYGYTF.

The CDR3 nucleotides read TGTGCCAGCACTCTCTCCCTGGGACAGGGATACACAGATACGCAGTATTTT. Translated: CASTLSLGQGYTDTQYF. The gene calls are TRBV28 and TRBJ2-3; the match to TRBD1 covers 9 bases. This CDR3 contains 17 residues. Germline V CDR1 and CDR2: MDHEN, SYDVKM. The J segment lost 2 bases and the V segment lost 7 bases, leaving 13 bases of the junction unmatched.

This clone showed up just a few times. This chain links TRBV5-1 with TRBJ1-2; possibly TRBD1 for D (6 bases). Trimming stripped 4 bases from V and 5 bases from J, with 18 bases between. The CDR3 sequence is 15 residues long. The germline V gene encodes CDR1 SGHRS and CDR2 YFSETQ. In nucleotides, the CDR3 is TGCGCCAGCAGCGCAGGTATACAGGGAGAGTATGGCTACACCTTC. It translates to CASSAGIQGEYGYTF. The variable domain in full, completed from reference TRBV5-1 and TRBJ1-2, reads KAGVTQTPRYLIKTRGQQVTLSCSPISGHRSVSWYQQTPGQGLQFLFEYFSETQRNKGNFPGRFSGRQFSNSRSEMNVSTLELGDSALYLCASSAGIQGEYGYTFGSGTRLTVV.

V usage is TRBV28 and J usage is TRBJ1-2, with TRBD1 matching 7 bases. Trimming at V came to 5 bases and at J to 8 bases, leaving 8 bases not matched to a gene. Germline CDR1 MDHEN, CDR2 SYDVKM. The CDR3 is 13 amino acids. CDR3 in amino acids: CASSGQGVVGYTF. The CDR3, as DNA: TGTGCCAGCAGTGGGCAGGGGGTCGTCGGCTACACCTTC.

The rearrangement links TRBV27 to TRBJ1-5, with unresolved D. This CDR3 comprises 13 residues. The V gene lost 3 bases and the J gene lost 7 bases, with 10 bases spanning the gap. CDR1 is MNHEY and CDR2 is SMNVEV in the germline V gene (reference sequence). The CDR3: CASSLWGGQPQHF. Written as DNA, the CDR3 is TGTGCCAGCAGTTTGTGGGGTGGCCAGCCCCAGCATTTT.

CDR3 sequence: CASSPGGRAFF. Here the CDR3 DNA reads TGCGCCAGCAGCCCCGGGGGACGAGCTTTCTTT. The chain links TRBV4-1 to TRBJ1-1; maybe TRBD1 (5 bases). The germline V gene has CDR1 MGHRA and CDR2 YSYEKL. This CDR3 has 11 amino acids. Trimming cost V 4 bases and J 10 bases, with 10 bases left between them.

The chain has TRBV7-9 and TRBJ2-1, with D possibly TRBD2 on 5 matching bases. Germline V gives CDR1 SEHNR, CDR2 FQNEAQ (reference sequence). The CDR3 loop spans 15 amino acids. Trimming took 5 bases from V and 5 from J, leaving 16 bases between them. The CDR3 loop is CASSVSEYEHNEQFF. The DNA for the CDR3 is TGTGCCAGCAGCGTTAGCGAGTACGAGCACAATGAGCAGTTCTTC.

Turning to this clone: Other DNA sequences in this specimen translate into the identical CDR3. The chain links TRBV6-1 to TRBJ2-1, with 10 bases fitting TRBD1. CDR1 is MNHNS and CDR2 is SASEGT in the germline V gene. The CDR3 consists of 14 residues. Trimming removed 6 bases from V and 7 bases from J; junction bases left unmatched: 6. CDR3 region: CASRPGQGFNEQFF. The CDR3 bases are TGTGCCAGCAGACCGGGACAGGGGTTTAATGAGCAGTTCTTC.

The chain carries TRBV10-3 and TRBJ2-7, with 7 nucleotides matching TRBD2. The J segment lost 2 bases and the V segment lost 1 base, leaving 8 bases of the junction unmatched. Per the germline V gene, CDR1 is ENHRY and CDR2 is SYGVKD. This CDR3 is built from 16 residues. In nucleotides, the CDR3 is TGTGCCATCAGTGAGTGGAGAGCCAGCGGGGCCTACGAGCAGTACTTC. It specifies CAISEWRASGAYEQYF.

The CDR3: CASSLGGRGRSPLHF. The CDR3, as DNA: TGTGCCAGCAGCTTAGGTGGCAGGGGCCGATCACCCCTCCACTTT. V usage is TRBV7-3 and J usage is TRBJ1-6; perhaps TRBD1 as D (6 bases). The CDR3 totals 15 residues. V was pared by 2 bases and J by 10 bases, with 15 bases between. CDR1 and CDR2 from the germline V gene are SGHTA and FQGTGA.

As to this clone: The junction shows a germline mismatch at one end, possibly a read error. The chain is built from TRBV7-3 and TRBJ2-1; no clear D gene. The CDR3 runs 12 residues. The germline V gene has CDR1 SGHTA and CDR2 FQGTGA. The CDR3 nucleotides read TGTGCCAGCAGCTTAGAAAGGGCCCCTAGAGTCTTC. Translated: CASSLERAPRVF.

V is TRBV20-1 and J is TRBJ1-1; the D is unclear. The CDR3 spans 10 residues. CDR1 DFQATT and CDR2 SNEGSKA come from the germline V gene (reference sequence). Trimming took 3 bases from V and 8 from J, leaving 7 bases between them. CDR3 loop: CSARYVEAFF. CDR3 in DNA: TGCAGTGCTAGGTACGTGGAAGCTTTCTTT.